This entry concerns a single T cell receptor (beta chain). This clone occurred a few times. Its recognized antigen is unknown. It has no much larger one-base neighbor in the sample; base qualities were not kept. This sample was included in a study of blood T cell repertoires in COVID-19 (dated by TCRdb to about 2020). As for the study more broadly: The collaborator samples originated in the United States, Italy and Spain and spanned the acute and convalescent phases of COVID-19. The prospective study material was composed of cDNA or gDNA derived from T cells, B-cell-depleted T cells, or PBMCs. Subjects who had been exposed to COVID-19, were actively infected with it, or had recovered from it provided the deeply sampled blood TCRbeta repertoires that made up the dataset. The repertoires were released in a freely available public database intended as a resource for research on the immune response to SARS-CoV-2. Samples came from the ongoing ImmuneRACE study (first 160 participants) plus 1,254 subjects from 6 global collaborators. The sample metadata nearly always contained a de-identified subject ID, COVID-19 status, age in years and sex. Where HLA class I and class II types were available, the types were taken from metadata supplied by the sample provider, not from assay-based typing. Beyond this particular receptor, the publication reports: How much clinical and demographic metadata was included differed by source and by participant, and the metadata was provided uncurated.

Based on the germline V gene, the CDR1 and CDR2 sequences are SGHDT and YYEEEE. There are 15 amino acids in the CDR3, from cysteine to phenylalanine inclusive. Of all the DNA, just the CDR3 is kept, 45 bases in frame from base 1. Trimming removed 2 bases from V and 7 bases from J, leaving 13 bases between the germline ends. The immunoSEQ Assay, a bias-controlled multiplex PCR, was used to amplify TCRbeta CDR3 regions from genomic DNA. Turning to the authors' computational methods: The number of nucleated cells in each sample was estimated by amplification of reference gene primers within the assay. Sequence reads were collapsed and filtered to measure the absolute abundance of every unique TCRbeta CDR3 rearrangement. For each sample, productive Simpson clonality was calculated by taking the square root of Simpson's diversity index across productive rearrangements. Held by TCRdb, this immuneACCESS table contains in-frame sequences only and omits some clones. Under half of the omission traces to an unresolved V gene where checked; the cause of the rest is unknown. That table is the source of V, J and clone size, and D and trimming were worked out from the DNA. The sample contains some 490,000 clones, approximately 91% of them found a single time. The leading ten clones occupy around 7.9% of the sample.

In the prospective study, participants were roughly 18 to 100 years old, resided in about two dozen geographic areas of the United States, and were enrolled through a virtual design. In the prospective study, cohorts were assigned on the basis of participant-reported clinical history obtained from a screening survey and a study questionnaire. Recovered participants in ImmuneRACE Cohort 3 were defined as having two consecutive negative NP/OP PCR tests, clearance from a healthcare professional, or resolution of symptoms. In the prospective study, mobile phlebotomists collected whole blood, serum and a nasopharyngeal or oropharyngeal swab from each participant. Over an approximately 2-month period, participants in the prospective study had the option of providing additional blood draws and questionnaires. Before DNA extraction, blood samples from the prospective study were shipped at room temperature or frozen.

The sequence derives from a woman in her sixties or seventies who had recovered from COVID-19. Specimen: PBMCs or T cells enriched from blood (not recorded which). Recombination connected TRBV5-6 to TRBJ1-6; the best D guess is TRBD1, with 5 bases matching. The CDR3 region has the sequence CASSFYGRANSPLHF. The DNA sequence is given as TGTGCCAGCAGCTTCTACGGCAGGGCGAATTCACCCCTCCACTTT.